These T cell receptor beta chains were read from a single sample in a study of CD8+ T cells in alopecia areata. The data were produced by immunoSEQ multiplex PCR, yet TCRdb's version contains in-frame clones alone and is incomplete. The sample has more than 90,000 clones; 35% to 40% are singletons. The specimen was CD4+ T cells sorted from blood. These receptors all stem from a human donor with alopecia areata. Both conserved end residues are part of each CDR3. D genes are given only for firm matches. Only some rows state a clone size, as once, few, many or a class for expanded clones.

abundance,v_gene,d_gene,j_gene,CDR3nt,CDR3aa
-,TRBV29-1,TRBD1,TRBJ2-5,TGCAGCGTTGTCGGGACAGGGAGGGAGACCCAGTACTTC,CSVVGTGRETQYF
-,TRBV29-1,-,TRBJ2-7,TGCAGCGTCGCGCGCGTCCACTCCTACGAGCAGTACTTC,CSVARVHSYEQYF
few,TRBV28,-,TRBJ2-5,TGTGCCAGCAGTTTATGGCAGCAACAAGAGACCCAGTACTTC,CASSLWQQQETQYF
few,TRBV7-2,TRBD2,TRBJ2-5,TGTGCCAGCAGCCCGAGGACTAGCGGGGGGGAAGAGACCCAGTACTTC,CASSPRTSGGEETQYF
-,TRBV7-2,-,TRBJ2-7,TGTGCCAGCAGCCCCCGAGGGGGAGGCTACGAGCAGTACTTC,CASSPRGGGYEQYF
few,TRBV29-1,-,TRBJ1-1,TGCAGCGTTGCAGGTACTGAAGCTTTCTTT,CSVAGTEAFF
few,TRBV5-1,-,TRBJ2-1,TGCGCCAGCAGCTTGAGGACTTACAATGAGCAGTTCTTC,CASSLRTYNEQFF
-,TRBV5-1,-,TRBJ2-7,TGCGCCAGCAGCTCCGGTGGGGGTTCGGGCCACGAGCAGTACTTC,CASSSGGGSGHEQYF
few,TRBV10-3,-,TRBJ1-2,TGTGCCACCTTGGACGGAGCTTCCTTCGATGGCTACACCTTC,CATLDGASFDGYTF
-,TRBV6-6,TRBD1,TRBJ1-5,TGTGCCAGCAGTCCCGGGACAGGGGTTTCTCAGCCCCAGCATTTT,CASSPGTGVSQPQHF
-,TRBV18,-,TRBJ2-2,TGTGCCAGCTCACCAGACACCGGGGAGCTGTTTTTT,CASSPDTGELFF
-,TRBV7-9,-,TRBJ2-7,TGTGCCAGCAGCTATCAAGGCCCACTCGCCTACGAGCAGTACTTC,CASSYQGPLAYEQYF
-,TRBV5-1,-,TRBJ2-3,TGCGCCAGCAGCTTGGATAAGGGCAGGGTCGATACGCAGTATTTT,CASSLDKGRVDTQYF
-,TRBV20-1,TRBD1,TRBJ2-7,TGCAGTGCCCACAGGGGCAACGAGCAGTACTTC,CSAHRGNEQYF
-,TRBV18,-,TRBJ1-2,TGTGCCAGCTCACCAGACCCCGGGGGCCTCTATGGCTACACCTTC,CASSPDPGGLYGYTF
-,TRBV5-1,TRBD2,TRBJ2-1,TGCGCCAGCAGCGTAACTAGCGGATCCTACAATGAGCAGTTCTTC,CASSVTSGSYNEQFF